Listed below are T cell receptor beta chains from one sample, sequenced in a study of cytomegalovirus exposure and HLA in healthy donors. TCRdb keeps only in-frame clones here, not all; method: immunoSEQ multiplex PCR. The repertoire has around 180,000 clones, roughly 82% of them found once; the top ten carry less than 0.65%. Material for sequencing was PBMCs. Receptors originate from a woman between 45 and 65 years old in good health and CMV-seronegative. Both conserved end residues are part of each CDR3. Fields, in order: V gene, J gene, clone size, D gene, CDR3 DNA, CDR3 protein. A D gene is named only where the DNA matches it firmly. Some rows have no size entry. The others give once, few or many, or a class for an expanded clone.

TRBV28	TRBJ1-3	-	-	TGTGCCAGCGGAATCGCGGTAATGGGAAACACCATATATTTT	CASGIAVMGNTIYF
TRBV29-1	TRBJ2-1	few	-	TGCAGCGTTGATAGGGGGAATGAGCAGTTCTTC	CSVDRGNEQFF
TRBV6-6	TRBJ1-1	-	TRBD1	TGTGCCAGCAGTCAGAGGACAGGAGCAACGACTGAAGCTTTCTTT	CASSQRTGATTEAFF
TRBV5-4	TRBJ1-1	once	-	TGTGCCAGCAGCCCTCAGGTGGGGGCGAACACTGAAGCTTTCTTT	CASSPQVGANTEAFF
TRBV11-2	TRBJ2-3	-	-	TGTGCCAGCAGCTTAGCTCTAGATACGCAGTATTTT	CASSLALDTQYF
TRBV18	TRBJ1-1	-	-	TGTGCCAGCTCACTTTCCGGCTCTAGCACTGAAGCTTTCTTT	CASSLSGSSTEAFF
TRBV7-2	TRBJ2-7	-	-	TGTGCCAGCACCTTAGAAGAGGCAGCTTCCTACGAGCAGTACTTC	CASTLEEAASYEQYF
TRBV19	TRBJ1-2	-	-	TGTGCCAGTAGTATTACGGACAGCCCCTTGGGTGGCTACACCTTC	CASSITDSPLGGYTF
TRBV9	TRBJ2-2	-	-	TGTGCCAGCAGCGTAGAGGCCAGCGGAAGCACCGGGGAGCTGTTTTTT	CASSVEASGSTGELFF
TRBV6-5	TRBJ2-7	-	-	TGTGCCAGCCATGACCGGGACAATCGCTACGAGCAGTACTTC	CASHDRDNRYEQYF
TRBV27	TRBJ2-7	-	TRBD1	TGTGCCAGCAGTCCGACAGGGGGGGGGAACTCCTACGAGCAGTACTTC	CASSPTGGGNSYEQYF
TRBV19	TRBJ2-5	few	TRBD1	TGTGCCAGTAGTATACCCCGCGAACAGGGGGCCCAAGAGACCCAGTACTTC	CASSIPREQGAQETQYF
TRBV2	TRBJ2-5	once	-	TGTGCCAGCAGTGTAGGCAGGGGCGGGGAGACCCAGTACTTC	CASSVGRGGETQYF
TRBV25-1	TRBJ1-2	-	-	TGTGCCAGCAGGTCAGAGGCCCCCTACTATGGCTACACCTTC	CASRSEAPYYGYTF
TRBV11-2	TRBJ2-5	-	TRBD2	TGTGCCAGCAGCTTACCGGGGGGTGAGACCCAGTACTTC	CASSLPGGETQYF
TRBV5-6	TRBJ2-5	-	-	TGTGCCAGCAGCTTGGGACAGGATATCCAAGAGACCCAGTACTTC	CASSLGQDIQETQYF
TRBV2	TRBJ1-4	-	-	TGTGCCAGCAAAGCGGAGGAAAAACTGTTTTTT	CASKAEEKLFF
TRBV15	TRBJ1-5	-	-	TGTGCCACCGCCCCCGGACCGAGGGATCAGCCCCAGCATTTT	CATAPGPRDQPQHF
TRBV2	TRBJ2-2	-	-	TGTGCCAGCAGCCAGGAGCATCAGCGGGTGGCCGGGGAGCTGTTTTTT	CASSQEHQRVAGELFF
TRBV18	TRBJ1-4	once	TRBD1	TGTGCCAGCTCACCAATGGTTGGGACAGCTCGTGAAAAACTGTTTTTT	CASSPMVGTAREKLFF
TRBV5-1	TRBJ1-4	-	-	TGCGCCAGCAGCTTGATGAGTATGAATAGGGGTGAAAAACTGTTTTTT	CASSLMSMNRGEKLFF
TRBV15	TRBJ1-1	few	-	TGTGCCACCAGCAGAGCCCCAACGATAACGGAGGGCACTGAAGCTTTCTTT	CATSRAPTITEGTEAFF
TRBV27	TRBJ1-5	-	TRBD1	TGTGCCAGCAGTTTAGGTCAGGGGGCGGTTCAGCCCCAGCATTTT	CASSLGQGAVQPQHF
TRBV27	TRBJ2-3	-	TRBD2	TGTGCCAGCAGTTCGTTAGGCGGGAGGGGGAGCACAGATACGCAGTATTTT	CASSSLGGRGSTDTQYF
TRBV27	TRBJ2-3	once	TRBD2	TGTGCCAGCAGTTCTATTTGGGCGGGGGGCCGCACAGATACGCAGTATTTT	CASSSIWAGGRTDTQYF
TRBV15	TRBJ1-5	few	TRBD1	TGTGCCACCTCCACAGGGGGCAATCAGCCCCAGCATTTT	CATSTGGNQPQHF
TRBV9	TRBJ2-7	few	TRBD1	TGTGCCAGCAGCGATCGACAGGGGCTATCCTACGAGCAGTACTTC	CASSDRQGLSYEQYF
TRBV6-5	TRBJ2-2	-	TRBD1	TGTGCCAGCAACCAGGGGGTGACCGGGGAGCTGTTTTTT	CASNQGVTGELFF
TRBV27	TRBJ1-2	-	TRBD1	TGTGCCAGTACAGGGGGGATGGACTATGGCTACACCTTC	CASTGGMDYGYTF
TRBV30	TRBJ2-1	-	-	TGTGCCTGGAGTGGTGGTAGCGTAGAAAACTCCTACAATGAGCAGTTCTTC	CAWSGGSVENSYNEQFF
TRBV2	TRBJ2-1	-	TRBD2	TGTGCCAGCAGGGGAACTAGCGGGAGACAACGAGTATACAATGAGCAGTTCTTC	CASRGTSGRQRVYNEQFF
TRBV5-1	TRBJ2-3	-	TRBD2	TGCGCCAGCAGCTTGGCGGGGGGACTAAGCACAGATACGCAGTATTTT	CASSLAGGLSTDTQYF
TRBV9	TRBJ1-4	few	TRBD1	TGTGCCAGCAGCGTGGGGATGAACAGGGGTGCAACTAATGAAAAACTGTTTTTT	CASSVGMNRGATNEKLFF
TRBV7-3	TRBJ2-1	-	TRBD1	TGTGCCAGGGGTGGGTGTCGGGACAGGGGGCTATCATCCTACAATGAGCAGTTCTTC	CARGGCRDRGLSSYNEQFF
TRBV6-5	TRBJ2-7	-	TRBD1	TGTGCCAGCAGTTTAAGGTCCGGGACAGGGGCCTACGAGCAGTACTTC	CASSLRSGTGAYEQYF
TRBV28	TRBJ1-2	-	-	TGTGCCAGCAGTCCCTACGCTCGGGGCTACACCTTC	CASSPYARGYTF
TRBV7-9	TRBJ1-6	-	TRBD1	TGTGCCAGCACCCGGGGCCCGGGACAGTATAATTCACCCCTCCACTTT	CASTRGPGQYNSPLHF
TRBV18	TRBJ2-7	-	TRBD1	TGTGCCAGCTCACCACCAGGGGGCGTCTACGAGCAGTACTTC	CASSPPGGVYEQYF
TRBV4-1	TRBJ2-7	-	TRBD1	TGCGCCAGCAGCCACCTCACCGGCGGACAGGGCGAGCAGTACTTC	CASSHLTGGQGEQYF
TRBV7-9	TRBJ2-1	-	TRBD1	TGTGCCAGCAGCACGGGACAGGGTGCTTATGAGCAGTTCTTC	CASSTGQGAYEQFF
TRBV28	TRBJ2-1	once	TRBD2	TGTGCCAGCAGTGATATGGGGGGCGGGAGGGCCTTTCATGAGCAGTTCTTC	CASSDMGGGRAFHEQFF
TRBV5-1	TRBJ2-3	-	TRBD1	TGCGCCAGCAGCCAAGGGACAGTTGAGGTCACAGATACGCAGTATTTT	CASSQGTVEVTDTQYF
TRBV27	TRBJ1-3	-	-	TGTGCCAGCAGCGCTGCCCAGTTGGGAAACACCATATATTTT	CASSAAQLGNTIYF
TRBV25-1	TRBJ2-5	-	TRBD2	TGTGCCAGCAGTAAAGGGTCTAGCGGGCTTTACCAAGAGACCCAGTACTTC	CASSKGSSGLYQETQYF
TRBV6-1	TRBJ1-4	-	-	TGTGCCAGCAGTGAACGGGGGAGCGGGGACTTTTCTAATGAAAAACTGTTTTTT	CASSERGSGDFSNEKLFF
TRBV9	TRBJ2-3	-	TRBD2	TGTGCCAGCAGCGTAGGGGGGGCGCTAGCGGGGTACACAGATACGCAGTATTTT	CASSVGGALAGYTDTQYF
TRBV6-1	TRBJ1-5	-	-	TGTGCCAGCGCCGTCGGGAGCAATCAGCCCCAGCATTTT	CASAVGSNQPQHF
TRBV28	TRBJ1-3	-	-	TGTGCCAGCAGCCGAGGTGGATCGGGGGCTGGAAACACCATATATTTT	CASSRGGSGAGNTIYF
TRBV5-4	TRBJ2-1	-	TRBD2	TGTGCCAGCAGCTCAACTAGCGGGGGCAATGAGCAGTTCTTC	CASSSTSGGNEQFF
TRBV27	TRBJ2-7	once	-	TGTGCCAGCAGCTCCGACCCGGGTTTGGACGAGCAGTACTTC	CASSSDPGLDEQYF
TRBV4-1	TRBJ2-2	-	-	TGCGCCAGCAGCCAAGCCTTCGGGGAGCTGTTTTTT	CASSQAFGELFF
TRBV11-3	TRBJ2-3	-	TRBD2	TGTGCCAGCAGCTTAGGGCAGCGGGAAAGCACAGATACGCAGTATTTT	CASSLGQRESTDTQYF
TRBV6-1	TRBJ2-7	once	-	TGTGCCAGCGGTAGGACTCAAACCTACGAGCAGTACTTC	CASGRTQTYEQYF
TRBV6-5	TRBJ2-1	-	-	TGTGCCAGCAGCGCGGGACGTAATGAGCAGTTCTTC	CASSAGRNEQFF
TRBV11-2	TRBJ2-7	-	TRBD1	TGTGCCAGCAGCCCCCTGACAGGGGCTTACGAGCAGTACTTC	CASSPLTGAYEQYF
TRBV6-1	TRBJ2-7	-	-	TGTGCCAGCAGTGAAGGCCCCGCGGGGCCCCCTGGCTACGAGCAGTACTTC	CASSEGPAGPPGYEQYF
TRBV27	TRBJ2-1	-	-	TGTGCCAGCAGTTTAGACGGCAGAAGCGCCTACAATGAGCAGTTCTTC	CASSLDGRSAYNEQFF
TRBV6-5	TRBJ2-5	-	-	TGTGCCAGCAGTTACTCGTTACTGGGCTCCGGGACCCAGTACTTC	CASSYSLLGSGTQYF
TRBV5-1	TRBJ2-7	-	TRBD2	TGCGCCAGCAGTCCCCGGACTAGTTACGAGCAGTACTTC	CASSPRTSYEQYF
TRBV7-9	TRBJ2-7	-	-	TGTGCCAGCAGCCCAGGGTTCCGGAATAACTCCTACGAGCAGTACTTC	CASSPGFRNNSYEQYF